Shown below are 10 T cell receptor beta chains from a single sample sequenced in a study of T cell responses to AZD1222 COVID-19 vaccine (dated by TCRdb to the early 2020s). The time point label corresponds to: about 28 days (+/-7) after the second vaccine dose. The sample's treatment or condition label, decoded: meningococcal conjugate vaccine given as trial control. Receptor amplification or capture employed the immunoSEQ multiplex PCR assay. The table comes from immuneACCESS by way of TCRdb, which keeps in-frame sequences with V and J called. Part of the clones is missing from these tables; in studies checked, under half for an unresolved V gene and the rest for unknown reasons. The sample data list roughly 130,000 clones, and about 90% of these were observed just once. Together, the top ten hold around 6.9% of the sample. Sequencing was performed on peripheral blood, taken 28 days after the second dose of the MenACWY control vaccine. The receptors shown here come from an adult who received the MenACWY meningococcal vaccine as a control.

V usage is TRBV7-2 and J usage is TRBJ2-7, with D perhaps matching TRBD1 (6 bases). V dropped 5 bases and J dropped 0 bases, with 14 bases sitting between them. CDR3 length: 15 amino acids. CDR1 is SGHTA and CDR2 is FQGNSA in the germline V gene. The CDR3 loop reads CASSLDRSVSYEQYF. The CDR3 DNA is TGTGCCAGCAGCCTGGACAGAAGCGTCTCCTACGAGCAGTACTTC.

CDR3 coding DNA: TGTGCCAGCAGTTTACCAGGGATCCACGAGCAGTACTTC. As protein: CASSLPGIHEQYF. The chain couples TRBV28 to TRBJ2-7, with D possibly TRBD1 on 5 matching bases. There are 13 residues in the CDR3. CDR1 and CDR2 from the germline V gene are MDHEN and SYDVKM. V was cut by 2 bases and J by 5 bases, with 10 bases left in between. The full variable domain, rest sourced from reference TRBV28 and TRBJ2-7, is DVKVTQSSRYLVKRTGEKVFLECVQDMDHENMFWYRQDPGLGLRLIYFSYDVKMKEKGDIPEGYSVSREKKERFSLILESASTNQTSMYLCASSLPGIHEQYFGPGTRLTVT.

V is TRBV28 and J is TRBJ2-6; D not certain. The CDR3 totals 14 residues. Germline assignment: CDR1 MDHEN and CDR2 SYDVKM. V was cut by 5 bases and J by 1 base, with 6 bases left in between. CDR3 in DNA: TGTGCCAGCAGTGATGAGTCTGGGGCCAACGTCCTGACTTTC. Amino acids: CASSDESGANVLTF. The entire variable domain, with the rest obtained from reference TRBV28 and TRBJ2-6, is as follows: DVKVTQSSRYLVKRTGEKVFLECVQDMDHENMFWYRQDPGLGLRLIYFSYDVKMKEKGDIPEGYSVSREKKERFSLILESASTNQTSMYLCASSDESGANVLTFGAGSRLTVL.

The rearrangement joins TRBV19 to TRBJ1-5, with D possibly being TRBD1 (6 bases). The CDR3 length is 15 residues. V dropped 2 bases and J dropped 4 bases, with 12 bases sitting between them. Germline lookup yields CDR1 LNHDA and CDR2 SQIVND (reference sequence). The CDR3 spells CASSILGTPNQPQHF. Written as DNA, the CDR3 is TGTGCCAGTAGTATACTGGGGACACCTAATCAGCCCCAGCATTTT.

J is TRBJ2-7 and V is TRBV3-1 (or the pseudogene TRBV3-2); TRBD1 might be the D (5 bases). Trimming shortened V by 2 bases and J by 6 bases, and 11 bases separated the two germline ends. Germline V gene data show CDR1 as LGHDT and CDR2 as YNNKEL (reference sequence). CDR3 length equals 13 residues. The CDR3 sequence: CASSQQTRAEQYF. The DNA of the CDR3 is TGTGCCAGCAGCCAACAAACCAGGGCCGAGCAGTACTTC.

The J gene is TRBJ1-5, the V gene TRBV6-5, with D perhaps matching TRBD1 (5 bases). Trimming stripped 7 bases from V and 7 bases from J, with 14 bases between. CDR1 MNHEY and CDR2 SVGAGI come from the germline V gene. CDR3 size: 13 residues. The CDR3, as DNA: TGTGCCAGCAAGGGTGGGGGTGGCCAGCCCCAGCATTTT. This gives the protein CASKGGGGQPQHF.

This chain links TRBV2 with TRBJ2-1, with D possibly matching TRBD1 (5 bases). Germline V CDR1 and CDR2: SNHLY, FYNNEI. V was shortened by 4 bases and J by 5 bases, with 9 bases between the two germline ends. This CDR3 is built from 13 residues. The CDR3 region has the DNA TGTGCCAGCAGTGGACAGACAAACAATGAGCAGTTCTTC. It yields the protein CASSGQTNNEQFF.

In its sample, this clone is medium-sized. V and J are TRBV5-5 and TRBJ2-7, with 11 positions matching TRBD1. In germline, CDR1 is SGHKS, CDR2 YYEKEE (reference sequence). This CDR3 comprises 16 residues. The V and J ends lost 0 bases and 2 bases, in that order; junction bases with no gene match: 4. The CDR3, as DNA: TGTGCCAGCAGCTTGGAATGGGGACAGGGGGCCTACGAGCAGTACTTC. It yields the protein CASSLEWGQGAYEQYF.

V is TRBV11-2 and J is TRBJ1-5; the D is unclear. With 5 bases removed from V and 5 bases from J, the gap between germline ends came to 10 bases. Germline values: CDR1 SGHAT, CDR2 FQNNGV. The CDR3 totals 13 residues. CDR3: CASSVSLDQPQHF. CDR3 nucleotide sequence: TGTGCCAGCAGCGTCAGTCTCGATCAGCCCCAGCATTTT.

The J gene is TRBJ2-7, the V gene TRBV7-3; TRBD1 matches at 9 bases. The CDR3 length is 15 residues. Germline V lookup: CDR1 SGHTA, CDR2 FQGTGA. The V gene end was trimmed by 3 bases and the J gene end by 0 bases; junction bases not matched to a gene: 3. The CDR3 coding sequence is TGTGCCAGCAGCTTCGGGACAGGGCTCTCCTACGAGCAGTACTTC. Protein product: CASSFGTGLSYEQYF.